The 20 T cell receptor beta chains given below trace back to one sample, sequenced in a study of T cell responses to AZD1222 COVID-19 vaccine. Profiling relied on immunoSEQ multiplex PCR, and the TCRdb table lists in-frame clones only, not all of them. This sample yields under 150,000 clones, of which about 91% are seen a single time; 2.8% belongs to the top ten. Sequences were derived from peripheral blood, sampled on day 0 of AZD1222 vaccination. These receptors originate from an adult in good health.

The chain couples TRBV15 to TRBJ2-7; weak D call: TRBD1 (6 bases). The length of the CDR3 is 18 residues. V dropped 1 base and J dropped 3 bases, with 22 bases sitting between them. From germline, CDR1 is LNHNV and CDR2 YYDKDF (reference sequence). CDR3: CATSRALSRQTGYYEQYF. The DNA for the CDR3 is TGTGCCACCAGCAGAGCCCTGTCCCGCCAAACAGGGTACTACGAGCAGTACTTC.

This chain links TRBV14 with TRBJ2-3, with D possibly matching TRBD1 (5 bases). CDR3 size: 15 residues. Germline assignment: CDR1 SGHDN and CDR2 FVKESK. The ends were cut back, 1 base at V and 3 bases at J, with 11 bases in the middle. CDR3 amino acids: CASSQGKGWTDTQYF. The CDR3 DNA reads as TGTGCCAGCAGCCAAGGGAAGGGGTGGACAGATACGCAGTATTTT.

DNA for the CDR3: TGTGCCATCAGTGGGGGCAGGGAAGAAGGCACTGAAGCTTTCTTT. Translating gives CAISGGREEGTEAFF. The V call is TRBV10-3, the J call TRBJ1-1; a weak D match, TRBD1 (5 bases). CDR1 is ENHRY and CDR2 is SYGVKD in the germline V gene. Between the trimmed V and J ends, which lost 4 bases and 4 bases, there was a span of 16 bases. The CDR3 has 15 amino acids.

The gene calls are TRBV7-2 and TRBJ2-7; the match to TRBD1 covers 7 bases. J lost 4 bases, V lost 0 bases, and 3 bases had no gene match. Germline CDR1 SGHTA, CDR2 FQGNSA. This CDR3 spans 14 amino acids. The CDR3 loop reads CASSLAGTAYEQYF. CDR3 nucleotide sequence: TGTGCCAGCAGCTTAGCAGGGACAGCTTACGAGCAGTACTTC.

V and J are TRBV18 and TRBJ1-6; D call uncertain. The V gene lost 3 bases and the J gene lost 4 bases, with 1 base spanning the gap. The CDR3 is 12 residues long. Germline V lookup: CDR1 KGHSH, CDR2 LQKENI. The DNA of the CDR3 is TGTGCCAGCTCACCTTATAATTCACCCCTCCACTTT. Encoded protein: CASSPYNSPLHF.

This rearrangement joins TRBV19 to TRBJ2-7; 7 nucleotides line up with TRBD2. The CDR3 covers 14 residues. Looked up from germline, CDR1 is LNHDA and CDR2 is SQIVND (reference sequence). V was pared by 3 bases and J by 3 bases, with 5 bases of the junction left unmatched. CDR3 nucleotides: TGTGCCAGTAGTATTGCGGGAGTAGTCTACGAGCAGTACTTC. Amino acid sequence: CASSIAGVVYEQYF.

This chain connects TRBV19 to TRBJ1-5; the match to TRBD1 covers 7 bases. V lost 3 bases and J lost 6; bases outside the gene matches: 11. Germline CDR1 LNHDA, CDR2 SQIVND (reference sequence). The CDR3 is 16 residues long. DNA of the CDR3: TGTGCCAGTAGTATCCTCACAGGGGCTTTAGGTCAGCCCCAGCATTTT. Translating gives CASSILTGALGQPQHF.

This clone turned up a few times. The rearrangement uses TRBV19 and TRBJ1-5, with D possibly being TRBD1 (5 bases). Germline CDR1 and CDR2: LNHDA and SQIVND (reference sequence). The CDR3 length is 17 residues. V lost 5 bases, J lost 1 base, and 18 bases lay in between. Here the CDR3 DNA reads TGTGCCAGTAGTGAGGGGCCGGCGGAGGTGAGCAATCAGCCCCAGCATTTT. Translated: CASSEGPAEVSNQPQHF.

This sequence joins TRBV6-5 and TRBJ1-4; no reliable D call. V lost 4 bases, J lost 8 bases, and 14 bases lay in between. The CDR3 has 14 residues. Germline lookup yields CDR1 MNHEY and CDR2 SVGAGI. CDR3 DNA: TGTGCCAGCAGTTGGACGGGAGCCCCCGAAAAACTGTTTTTT. Translation: CASSWTGAPEKLFF.

This rearrangement joins TRBV19 to TRBJ1-6; weak D call: TRBD1 (5 bases). The CDR3 is made up of 16 amino acids. V dropped 4 bases and J dropped 3 bases, with 13 bases sitting between them. From germline, CDR1 is LNHDA and CDR2 SQIVND (reference sequence). For the CDR3, the DNA is TGTGCCAGTAGTACGGGACCCACGTTCTATAATTCACCCCTCCACTTT. Its translation is CASSTGPTFYNSPLHF. Full variable domain (remainder filled in from reference TRBV19 and TRBJ1-6): DGGITQSPKYLFRKEGQNVTLSCEQNLNHDAMYWYRQDPGQGLRLIYYSQIVNDFQKGDIAEGYSVSREKKESFPLTVTSAQKNPTAFYLCASSTGPTFYNSPLHFGNGTRLTVT.

This chain uses TRBV2 with TRBJ2-3; the match to TRBD2 covers 10 bases. After removal of 4 bases from V and 0 bases from J, the junction contained 1 base not matched to a gene. This CDR3 region has 15 residues. CDR1 is SNHLY, CDR2 FYNNEI, per germline. CDR3 sequence reads: CASSGTSGSTDTQYF. The CDR3 nucleotides read TGTGCCAGCAGTGGGACTAGCGGTAGCACAGATACGCAGTATTTT.

The rearrangement links TRBV9 to TRBJ2-1, with 9 bases that match TRBD2. V lost 4 bases, J lost 8 bases, and 19 bases stayed unmatched. This CDR3 spans 18 amino acids. Germline values: CDR1 SGDLS, CDR2 YYNGEE. The CDR3 DNA sequence: TGTGCCAGCAGCCCCCGAATGCGGGAGGGCCAAATGGGGGATGAGCAGTTCTTC. Translated, it gives CASSPRMREGQMGDEQFF.

The chain couples TRBV28 to TRBJ2-1; 9 bases align to TRBD2. After removal of 4 bases from V and 10 bases from J, the junction contained 8 bases not matched to a gene. Germline V CDR1 and CDR2: MDHEN, SYDVKM. CDR3 size: 14 residues. The CDR3 bases are TGTGCCAGCAGTTCGCCAGCGGGAGGAGGAGAGCAGTTCTTC. This codes for CASSSPAGGGEQFF.

The chain joins TRBV5-4 to TRBJ2-1; a weak D match, TRBD1 (6 bases). The CDR3 length is 14 residues. Germline V lookup: CDR1 SGHNT, CDR2 YYREEE (reference sequence). V lost 0 bases to trimming and J lost 5 bases, with 9 bases between them. CDR3 sequence (DNA): TGTGCCAGCAGCTTGGGGGGACACAACAATGAGCAGTTCTTC. Translating gives CASSLGGHNNEQFF.

This sequence joins TRBV27 and TRBJ2-1; D uncertain. This CDR3 has 15 amino acids. Between the trimmed V and J ends, which lost 3 bases and 0 bases, there was a span of 9 bases. The V gene's germline CDR1 is MNHEY and CDR2 SMNVEV (reference sequence). The CDR3 DNA is TGTGCCAGCAGTTTGGCCTCTAGCTCCTACAATGAGCAGTTCTTC. Amino acids: CASSLASSSYNEQFF.

The V gene is TRBV19, the J gene TRBJ1-5, with D unclear. There are 14 residues in the CDR3. Germline V gene lookup returns CDR1 LNHDA and CDR2 SQIVND (reference sequence). V was trimmed by 5 bases and J by 0 bases, leaving 8 bases between them. In DNA form, the CDR3 reads TGTGCCAGTAGTTCCCTAAATAGCAATCAGCCCCAGCATTTT. It encodes CASSSLNSNQPQHF.

The chain links TRBV28 to TRBJ1-2, with D unclear. Trimming removed 1 base at V and 7 bases at J, with 13 bases between. This CDR3 contains 14 residues. Germline CDR1 and CDR2: MDHEN and SYDVKM. DNA for the CDR3: TGTGCCAGCAGTTTATCGAGCCAGGTCGGTGGCTACACCTTC. This sequence encodes CASSLSSQVGGYTF.

The chain recombines TRBV5-1 with TRBJ1-1; 8 bases agree with TRBD1. CDR3 length: 19 amino acids. V shed 1 base, J shed 4 bases, and the junction held 18 bases outside the gene matches. Germline CDR1 reads SGHRS; CDR2 reads YFSETQ. The CDR3 sequence is CASSLFPGGHLLSGTEAFF. The CDR3 region has the DNA TGCGCCAGCAGCTTGTTTCCAGGGGGCCATTTATTGAGCGGCACTGAAGCTTTCTTT.

The CDR3 is CASQDRGFTEAFF. In nucleotides, the CDR3 is TGTGCCAGCCAGGACAGGGGGTTCACTGAAGCTTTCTTT. The V call is TRBV11-3, the J call TRBJ1-1; 10 bases line up with TRBD1. J gave up 4 bases and V 8 bases, and 4 bases lay outside the gene matches. Germline V gene lookup returns CDR1 SGHNT and CDR2 YENEEA. There are 13 residues in the CDR3.

The CDR3 is CASSPNLWGGGGNEQFF. The CDR3 bases are TGTGCCAGCAGCCCTAATCTCTGGGGGGGAGGGGGCAATGAGCAGTTCTTC. The J gene is TRBJ2-1, the V gene TRBV11-2; tentative D call: TRBD2 (7 bases). Germline CDR1 is SGHAT and CDR2 is FQNNGV. The V end was cut by 5 bases, the J end by 6 bases, with 23 bases between. The length of the CDR3 is 17 residues. Drawing the rest from reference TRBV11-2 and TRBJ2-1, the complete variable domain is EAGVAQSPRYKIIEKRQSVAFWCNPISGHATLYWYQQILGQGPKLLIQFQNNGVVDDSQLPKDRFSAERLKGVDSTLKIQPAKLEDSAVYLCASSPNLWGGGGNEQFFGPGTRLTVL.